This paragraph covers one T cell receptor (beta chain) sequence. This clone's antigen is unknown. Base qualities were left out, and no much larger clone turns up one base away. This record belongs to a study of blood T cell repertoires in COVID-19 (dated by TCRdb to the early 2020s). About the investigation overall: Collaborator samples came from the United States, Italy and Spain and covered acute and convalescent phases of COVID-19. Deeply sampled blood TCRbeta repertoires from subjects exposed to, actively infected with, or recovered from COVID-19 were included in the dataset. HLA class I and class II types, where available, came from metadata supplied by the sample provider rather than from assay-based typing. Samples came from the ongoing ImmuneRACE study (first 160 participants) plus 1,254 subjects from 6 global collaborators. The repertoires were made available in a free public database intended to serve as a resource for research on the immune response to SARS-CoV-2. A de-identified subject ID, COVID-19 status, age in years and sex were almost always included in the sample metadata. The prospective study material was composed of cDNA or gDNA derived from T cells, B-cell-depleted T cells, or PBMCs. Overall study results and their limits: The amount of clinical and demographic metadata varied by source and participant and was provided uncurated.

The germline V gene supplies CDR1 KGHSH and CDR2 LQKENI. V has 0 bases trimmed and J has 0 bases trimmed; junction bases matching no gene number 1. The CDR3 numbers 16 residues from cysteine through phenylalanine. The read is trimmed to its CDR3 DNA, 48 bases read in frame from base 1. TCRbeta CDR3 regions were amplified from genomic DNA by means of the immunoSEQ Assay, a bias-controlled multiplex PCR. In the source study's methods: Nucleated cell counts per sample were estimated from amplification of reference gene primers within the assay. To quantify the absolute abundance of each unique TCRbeta CDR3 rearrangement, sequence reads were collapsed and filtered. For each sample, productive Simpson clonality was calculated as the square root of Simpson's diversity index over productive rearrangements. TCRdb took this table from immuneACCESS and kept in-frame rearrangements with V and J called. Such tables lack part of the clones; where checked against another copy, unresolved V genes explain under half of the gap, and the rest is unexplained. V, J and clone size were drawn from that table, and D and trimming were deduced from the DNA. This sample holds almost 350,000 clones; around nine tenths were observed only once. The biggest ten clones account for just over 1% of the sample.

Participants in the prospective study were aged about 18 to 100 years, lived in some 24 United States geographic areas, and enrolled through a virtual design. To assign participants to cohorts, the prospective study relied on clinical history that participants themselves reported in a screening survey and a study questionnaire. Exposed participants had been in contact, within 2 weeks of entering the study, with a person who had a PCR-confirmed or clinician-diagnosed case of COVID-19. Each participant in the prospective study had whole blood, serum and a nasopharyngeal or oropharyngeal swab collected by mobile phlebotomists. Participants in the prospective study had the option to provide additional blood draws and questionnaires over a 2-month period. Prospective study blood samples were shipped either frozen or at room temperature before DNA extraction.

Sequencing input: PBMCs or T cells enriched from blood (not recorded which). The chain employs TRBV18 and TRBJ2-2, and 7 junctional nucleotides match TRBD1. The sequence came from a woman aged 25-40 years who had been exposed to COVID-19. The CDR3 loop reads CASSPPGQPNTGELFF. The nucleotide sequence reads TGTGCCAGCTCACCACCGGGACAGCCGAACACCGGGGAGCTGTTTTTT.